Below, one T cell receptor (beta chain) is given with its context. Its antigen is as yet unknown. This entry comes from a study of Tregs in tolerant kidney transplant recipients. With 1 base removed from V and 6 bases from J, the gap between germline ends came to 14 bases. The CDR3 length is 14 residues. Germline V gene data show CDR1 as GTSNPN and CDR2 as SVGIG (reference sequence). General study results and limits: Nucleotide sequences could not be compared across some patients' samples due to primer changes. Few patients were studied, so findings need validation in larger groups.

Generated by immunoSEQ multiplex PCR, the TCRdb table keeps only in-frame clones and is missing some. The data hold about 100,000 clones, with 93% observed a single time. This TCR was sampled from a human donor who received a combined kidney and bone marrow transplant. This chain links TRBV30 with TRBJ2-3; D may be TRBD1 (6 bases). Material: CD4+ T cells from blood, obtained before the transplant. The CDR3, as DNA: TGTGCCTGGAGTGGGCTACTTAGGGGGGATACGCAGTATTTT. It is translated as CAWSGLLRGDTQYF.